This record looks at one T cell receptor beta chain sequence and its context. The target antigen is unknown. This specimen comes from a study of cytomegalovirus exposure and HLA in healthy donors. Study-level findings and limits: HLA allele associations emerged for fewer than 20,000 TCR beta sequences in a later analysis, at 0.05 false discovery rate. A few V segments could not be told apart, such as TRBV6-2 and TRBV6-3, and were left out.

13 Jbeta primers and 60 Vbeta primers were used for the PCR. Clones were read by immunoSEQ multiplex PCR, and TCRdb kept only the in-frame ones, dropping some. The repertoire table contains under 90,000 clones. V lost 0 bases to trimming and J lost 2 bases; unmatched junction nucleotides: 1. Germline CDR1 reads SEHNR; CDR2 reads FQNEAQ (reference sequence). CDR3 length: 15 residues. Material: PBMCs. This chain joins TRBV7-9 and TRBJ2-1; TRBD2 agrees at 7 bases. The sequence derives from a man in his fifties in good health and CMV-seropositive. The CDR3 region is CASSLAGGTYNEQFF. As DNA, the CDR3 is TGTGCCAGCAGCTTAGCGGGAGGGACCTACAATGAGCAGTTCTTC. The full variable domain, rest sourced from reference TRBV7-9 and TRBJ2-1, is DTGVSQNPRHKITKRGQNVTFRCDPISEHNRLYWYRQTLGQGPEFLTYFQNEAQLEKSRLLSDRFSAERPKGSFSTLEIQRTEQGDSAMYLCASSLAGGTYNEQFFGPGTRLTVL.